The 27 T cell receptor beta chains in this list originate from one sample, sequenced in a study of OX40 agonist ivuxolimab in advanced cancers. Using immunoSEQ multiplex PCR, the repertoire was profiled, and TCRdb retains in-frame clones only, with some absent. The table has about 59,000 clones, roughly 84% seen once. Source: CD4+ or CD8+ T cells sorted from blood, taken in a trial of the OX40 agonist ivuxolimab. The source is an adult with an advanced solid tumor such as melanoma, head and neck, liver or kidney cancer.

The V gene is TRBV19, the J gene TRBJ2-5; D may match TRBD1 or TRBD2 (5 bases each). CDR1 LNHDA and CDR2 SQIVND come from the germline V gene (reference sequence). CDR3 size: 14 residues. Trimming shortened V by 5 bases and J by 4 bases, and 14 bases separated the two germline ends. CDR3 sequence: CASSLAERGETQYF. The CDR3 coding sequence is TGTGCCAGTAGTTTAGCCGAGAGGGGAGAGACCCAGTACTTC.

The gene calls are TRBV5-4 and TRBJ2-6; the D gene is possibly TRBD2 (6 bases). Germline-derived CDR1 and CDR2 are SGHNT and YYREEE (reference sequence). Trimming removed 4 bases from V and 0 bases from J, with 14 bases in between. The CDR3 runs to 17 residues. CDR3 coding DNA: TGTGCCAGCAGCCCCCGGGGGTTACACTCTGGGGCCAACGTCCTGACTTTC. It translates to CASSPRGLHSGANVLTF. Combining the CDR3 with reference TRBV5-4 and TRBJ2-6 gives the whole variable domain ETGVTQSPTHLIKTRGQQVTLRCSSQSGHNTVSWYQQALGQGPQFIFQYYREEENGRGNFPPRFSGLQFPNYSSELNVNALELDDSALYLCASSPRGLHSGANVLTFGAGSRLTVL.

CDR3 DNA: TGTGCCAGCAGCTTAGCGGCCCAGAACTATGGCTACACCTTC. It encodes CASSLAAQNYGYTF. This sequence joins TRBV7-9 and TRBJ1-2; D unclear. V lost 0 bases, J lost 2 bases, and 7 bases lay in between. CDR1 SEHNR and CDR2 FQNEAQ come from the germline V gene (reference sequence). The CDR3 has 14 amino acids.

This clone turned up a few times. The CDR3 is CASSSRQGAGEQFF. The CDR3 bases are TGTGCCAGCAGCTCCCGACAGGGGGCCGGCGAGCAGTTCTTC. The chain recombines TRBV11-3 with TRBJ2-1; 10 bases match TRBD1. V was pared by 4 bases and J by 10 bases, with 7 bases of the junction left unmatched. This CDR3 contains 14 residues. Germline CDR1 and CDR2: SGHNT and YENEEA.

The V call is TRBV11-2, the J call TRBJ1-1, with 12 bases lining up with TRBD1. The length of the CDR3 is 17 residues. The ends lost 4 bases at V and 5 bases at J; junction bases unmatched: 11. Germline CDR1 is SGHAT and CDR2 is FQNNGV. Written as DNA, the CDR3 is TGTGCCAGCAGCTCACCAGGGTGGGACAGGGGGCAAACTGAAGCTTTCTTT. As protein: CASSSPGWDRGQTEAFF.

V gene TRBV19 combines with J gene TRBJ1-5, with D possibly matching TRBD1 (5 bases). Germline CDR1 is LNHDA and CDR2 is SQIVND (reference sequence). CDR3 length equals 16 residues. Trimming removed 0 bases at V and 4 bases at J, with 13 bases between. The CDR3 spells CASSIDGGEGNQPQHF. Written as DNA, the CDR3 is TGTGCCAGTAGTATAGATGGGGGAGAGGGGAATCAGCCCCAGCATTTT.

The chain employs TRBV7-6 and TRBJ2-7; 8 bases agree with TRBD2. Germline V lookup: CDR1 SGHVS, CDR2 FNYEAQ. V gave up 1 base and J gave up 4 bases; unmatched junction bases: 3. This CDR3 is built from 14 residues. CDR3: CASSLDGTRYEQYF. CDR3 nucleotide sequence: TGTGCCAGCAGCTTAGACGGGACTAGATACGAGCAGTACTTC.

V usage is TRBV29-1 and J usage is TRBJ1-1; D gene unclear. The CDR3 sequence is 12 residues long. Germline loops: CDR1 SQVTM, CDR2 ANQGSEA. Trimming cost V 2 bases and J 4 bases, with 8 bases left between them. CDR3: CSVEFGSTEAFF. The CDR3 DNA follows: TGCAGCGTTGAATTCGGCTCCACTGAAGCTTTCTTT.

This chain's CDR3 is CASSPYNRASEAFF. For the CDR3, the DNA is TGTGCCAGCTCACCTTACAACCGGGCTTCTGAAGCTTTCTTT. V usage is TRBV18 and J usage is TRBJ1-1; the D is unclear. CDR1 is KGHSH and CDR2 is LQKENI in the germline V gene. V shed 3 bases and J shed 6 bases, with 14 bases lying between them. The CDR3 is 14 residues long.

CDR3 sequence reads: CASSLEAGVDTQYF. DNA for the CDR3: TGTGCCAGCAGCTTGGAAGCGGGAGTAGATACGCAGTATTTT. This chain links TRBV11-3 with TRBJ2-3; TRBD2 matches 8 bases. The CDR3 is made up of 14 amino acids. CDR1 is SGHNT and CDR2 is YENEEA in the germline V gene. Unmatched junction bases numbered 4, after V lost 3 bases and J lost 5 bases.

The chain combines TRBV10-3 with TRBJ2-5; 7 nucleotides line up with TRBD2. Germline CDR1 and CDR2: ENHRY and SYGVKD. Trimming took 6 bases from V and 1 from J; bases not matched to a gene: 2. CDR3 length: 13 residues. The CDR3 nucleotides read TGTGCCATCAGCCCGGGGGGCCAAGAGACCCAGTACTTC. Its translation: CAISPGGQETQYF.

This chain links TRBV30 with TRBJ2-7, with TRBD2 identical over 8 bases. Germline-derived CDR1 and CDR2 are GTSNPN and SVGIG (reference sequence). V shed 4 bases, J shed 5 bases, and the junction held 7 bases outside the gene matches. This CDR3 has 13 residues. The CDR3 protein is CAWNNGLADEQYF. The CDR3 nucleotides read TGTGCCTGGAACAATGGACTAGCCGACGAGCAGTACTTC.

The count of this clone is one. This sequence joins TRBV6-5 and TRBJ2-3, with TRBD2 as a possible D gene (6 bases). Germline V CDR1 and CDR2: MNHEY, SVGAGI. Trimming removed 4 bases from V and 5 bases from J, with 19 bases in between. The length of the CDR3 is 16 residues. The CDR3 sequence: CASSWTGLGDRDTQYF. In DNA, the CDR3 is TGTGCCAGCAGTTGGACGGGACTTGGGGATCGAGATACGCAGTATTTT.

This rearrangement joins TRBV7-6 to TRBJ2-1, with 11 bases fitting TRBD1. V shed 5 bases, J shed 7 bases, and the junction held 10 bases outside the gene matches. This CDR3 contains 16 residues. Germline CDR1 and CDR2: SGHVS and FNYEAQ. The CDR3 DNA follows: TGTGCCAGCAGCCTAGAGGACAGGGGGCTGCCGAATGAGCAGTTCTTC. Amino acids: CASSLEDRGLPNEQFF.

The rearrangement uses TRBV6-1 and TRBJ1-5; D is unclear. From germline, CDR1 is MNHNS and CDR2 SASEGT. This CDR3 spans 13 amino acids. V was shortened by 0 bases and J by 5 bases, with 5 bases between the two germline ends. CDR3 DNA: TGTGCCAGCAGTGAAGCGACGTATCAGCCCCAGCATTTT. This gives the protein CASSEATYQPQHF.

V and J are TRBV28 and TRBJ2-6; weak D call: TRBD1 (6 bases). V was clipped by 7 bases and J by 4 bases, with 11 bases between them. The germline V gene encodes CDR1 MDHEN and CDR2 SYDVKM. This CDR3 comprises 14 residues. This CDR3 reads CASNNRAGANVLTF. CDR3 nucleotide sequence: TGTGCCAGCAATAACAGGGCCGGGGCCAACGTCCTGACTTTC.

The V and J genes are TRBV29-1 and TRBJ2-5, with D perhaps matching TRBD2 (7 bases). The V end was cut by 3 bases, the J end by 7 bases, with 12 bases between. The CDR3 runs to 12 residues. Germline assignment: CDR1 SQVTM and CDR2 ANQGSEA. The CDR3 sequence: CSVEGGLGTQYF. The CDR3 DNA sequence: TGCAGCGTTGAGGGGGGGCTCGGGACCCAGTACTTC.

This clone came up once. The CDR3 loop is CASSLEGPLNTEAFF. CDR3 sequence (DNA): TGTGCCAGCAGCTTGGAGGGACCCCTGAACACTGAAGCTTTCTTT. The chain combines TRBV5-4 with TRBJ1-1; weak D call: TRBD1 (5 bases). V was clipped by 0 bases and J by 0 bases, with 9 bases between them. Germline CDR1 is SGHNT and CDR2 is YYREEE (reference sequence). This CDR3 has 15 residues.

Notes on this clone: A junction end diverges from the germline sequence, so it may reflect a read error. V and J are TRBV7-2 and TRBJ1-2, with D possibly being TRBD1 (5 bases). Germline CDR1 reads SGHTA; CDR2 reads FQGNSA. The CDR3 has 12 residues. CDR3 coding DNA: TGTGCCAGCAGTTTAGACAGTCGCGGCTACACCTTC. This encodes CASSLDSRGYTF.

The chain recombines TRBV4-1 with TRBJ2-1, with 10 bases that match TRBD2. CDR1 and CDR2 (germline): MGHRA, YSYEKL. The V gene end was trimmed by 0 bases and the J gene end by 7 bases; junction bases not matched to a gene: 12. The CDR3 covers 18 residues. This CDR3 is CASSQEPFGLAGENEQFF. For the CDR3, the DNA is TGCGCCAGCAGCCAAGAGCCATTTGGCCTAGCGGGAGAAAATGAGCAGTTCTTC.

J is TRBJ2-1 and V is TRBV11-2; no definite D call. V was clipped by 3 bases and J by 4 bases, with 1 base between them. The CDR3 length is 11 residues. Germline V gene data show CDR1 as SGHAT and CDR2 as FQNNGV. The CDR3 nucleotides are TGTGCCAGCAGCTTTTACAATGAGCAGTTCTTC. It translates to CASSFYNEQFF.

V is TRBV7-9 and J is TRBJ2-2, with TRBD1 as a possible D gene (5 bases). CDR3 length equals 15 residues. The V gene's germline CDR1 is SEHNR and CDR2 FQNEAQ (reference sequence). With 5 bases removed from V and 3 bases from J, the gap between germline ends came to 13 bases. CDR3 coding DNA: TGTGCCAGCAGCCCCTTTAAGGGGTACACCGGGGAGCTGTTTTTT. The encoded protein is CASSPFKGYTGELFF.

This sequence joins TRBV7-2 and TRBJ2-3; D possibly uses TRBD1 or TRBD2 (5 bases each). CDR3 length equals 15 residues. Trimming shortened V by 1 base and J by 0 bases, and 8 bases separated the two germline ends. Germline values: CDR1 SGHTA, CDR2 FQGNSA. In nucleotides, the CDR3 is TGTGCCAGCAGCTTAGATGGGGGAAGCACAGATACGCAGTATTTT. Its translation: CASSLDGGSTDTQYF. Full variable domain (remainder filled in from reference TRBV7-2 and TRBJ2-3): GAGVSQSPSNKVTEKGKDVELRCDPISGHTALYWYRQSLGQGLEFLIYFQGNSAPDKSGLPSDRFSAERTGGSVSTLTIQRTQQEDSAVYLCASSLDGGSTDTQYFGPGTRLTVL.

The V gene is TRBV18, the J gene TRBJ2-2, with TRBD2 matching 8 bases. Per the germline V gene, CDR1 is KGHSH and CDR2 is LQKENI. V lost 4 bases, J lost 3 bases, and 7 bases stayed unmatched. The CDR3 totals 16 residues. This chain's CDR3 is CASSRERGRDTGELFF. The DNA for the CDR3 is TGTGCCAGCTCACGGGAGCGGGGGCGAGACACCGGGGAGCTGTTTTTT.

CDR3 DNA sequence: TGCGCCAGCAGCCAAGGTGTGGTAGGACTAGCTGGGAATGAGCAGTTCTTC. Translating gives CASSQGVVGLAGNEQFF. The genes are TRBV4-3 and TRBJ2-1; 8 nucleotides match TRBD2. This CDR3 comprises 17 residues. V lost 1 base and J lost 7; bases outside the gene matches: 12. CDR1 is LGHNA, CDR2 YSLEER, per germline.

This chain joins TRBV5-1 and TRBJ1-5; unclear D gene. Trimming shortened V by 0 bases and J by 2 bases, and 9 bases separated the two germline ends. Germline V CDR1 and CDR2: SGHRS, YFSETQ. The CDR3 contains 15 residues. CDR3 coding DNA: TGCGCCAGCAGCTTGGAGGCAGGCGGCAATCAGCCCCAGCATTTT. Amino acid sequence: CASSLEAGGNQPQHF.

V usage is TRBV11-2 and J usage is TRBJ2-2; perhaps TRBD1 as D (6 bases). Germline V gene data show CDR1 as SGHAT and CDR2 as FQNNGV. Trimming pared 3 bases from V and 6 bases from J, leaving 20 bases between. This CDR3 comprises 17 residues. In nucleotides, the CDR3 is TGTGCCAGCAGCTTGCCGTACAGGGCCCCATCTGCCGGGGAGCTGTTTTTT. It translates to CASSLPYRAPSAGELFF.